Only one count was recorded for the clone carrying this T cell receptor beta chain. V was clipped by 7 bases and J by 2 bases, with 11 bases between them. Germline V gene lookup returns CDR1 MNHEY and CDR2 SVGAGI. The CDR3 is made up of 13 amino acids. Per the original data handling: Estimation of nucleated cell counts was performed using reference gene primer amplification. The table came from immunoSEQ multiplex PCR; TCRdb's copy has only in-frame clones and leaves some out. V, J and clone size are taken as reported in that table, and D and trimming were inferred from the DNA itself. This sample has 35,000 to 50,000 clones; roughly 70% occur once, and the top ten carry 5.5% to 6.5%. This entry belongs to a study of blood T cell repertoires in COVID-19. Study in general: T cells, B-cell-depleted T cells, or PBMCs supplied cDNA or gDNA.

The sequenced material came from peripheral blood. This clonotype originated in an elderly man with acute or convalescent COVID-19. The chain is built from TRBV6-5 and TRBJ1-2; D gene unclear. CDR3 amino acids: CASKRPENYGYTF. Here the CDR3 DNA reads TGTGCCAGCAAGAGGCCCGAAAACTATGGCTACACCTTC.